The 20 T cell receptor beta chains presented below share a single source sample, sequenced in a study of blood T cells in healthy people across ages. A second PCR of about 6 to 11 cycles used a sample-barcoded 5' primer and a J-beta primer mix. TCRdb reanalysed the 5' RACE reads using MiXCR and keeps one entry per CDR3 protein. This repertoire shows about 640,000 distinct CDR3 sequences, 25% to 30% found once; its top ten account for approximately 15%. The sequenced sample was blood. Receptors were obtained from a woman older than 75 in good health.

The chain is built from TRBV12-3 or TRBV12-4 and TRBJ2-1; D not certain. Trimming left V 5 bases short and J 8 bases short, with 10 bases between. There are 12 residues in the CDR3. The DNA of the CDR3 is TGTGCCAGCAGTGAGTTTTCCTATGAGCAGTTCTTC. It translates to CASSEFSYEQFF.

Ten or more counts support this clonotype. CDR3 in DNA: TGCGCCAGCAGCTTGGACCGGACAGCCTACGAGCAGTACTTC. Translation gives CASSLDRTAYEQYF. The rearrangement joins TRBV5-1 to TRBJ2-7; a possible D gene is TRBD1 (6 bases). Germline lookup yields CDR1 SGHRS and CDR2 YFSETQ. The CDR3 is made up of 14 amino acids. The V and J ends lost 0 bases and 2 bases respectively, with 9 bases between them.

This clonotype was counted a single time. This chain uses TRBV7-3 with TRBJ1-4; 7 nucleotides align to TRBD1. CDR1 is SGHTA and CDR2 is FQGTGA in the germline V gene. V gave up 5 bases and J gave up 4 bases; unmatched junction bases: 7. The CDR3 extends over 15 amino acids. For the CDR3, the DNA is TGTGCCAGCAGCCCCAAGGGACAGCGTAATGAAAAACTGTTTTTT. This encodes CASSPKGQRNEKLFF.

Comments on this clonotype: The CDR3 end shows no conserved phenylalanine or tryptophan, and so a read error is likely. It is unclear where the CDR3 begins or ends on the DNA, so no DNA is shown, and the CDR3 is as TCRdb lists it. The rearrangement uses TRBV4-1 and TRBJ1-6. Including both end residues, the CDR3 is 16 amino acids long. Germline V CDR1 and CDR2: MGHRA, YSYEKL. The CDR3: CASSQGLASYNSPPHL.

This chain links TRBV7-2 with TRBJ1-2; tentative D call: TRBD1 (6 bases). Germline-derived CDR1 and CDR2 are SGHTA and FQGNSA. V was pared by 6 bases and J by 0 bases, with 20 bases between. The CDR3 length is 17 residues. DNA for the CDR3: TGTGCCAGCAGTTTTAAACCTTCGAGGACAGCTAACTATGGCTACACCTTC. Protein: CASSFKPSRTANYGYTF.

V is TRBV9 and J is TRBJ2-5; D ambiguous. The CDR3 length is 14 residues. The germline CDR1 and CDR2 sequences are SGDLS and YYNGEE. V lost 0 bases and J 0 bases, leaving 6 bases between the germline ends. CDR3 residues: CASSVGGHQETQYF. The CDR3 region has the DNA TGTGCCAGCAGCGTAGGCGGACACCAAGAGACCCAGTACTTC.

This clonotype was recorded many times. The CDR3 region is CASSHAGTSGADTQYF. The CDR3 DNA sequence: TGTGCCAGCAGCCATGCTGGGACTAGCGGGGCAGATACGCAGTATTTT. The genes are TRBV4-2 and TRBJ2-3, with 13 bases matching TRBD2. Unmatched junction bases numbered 4, after V lost 3 bases and J lost 4 bases. Germline V lookup: CDR1 LGHNA, CDR2 YNFKEQ. CDR3 size: 16 residues.

This clonotype occurred many times. This sequence joins TRBV3-1 and TRBJ2-1; possibly TRBD1 for D (6 bases). V was trimmed by 0 bases and J by 8 bases, leaving 11 bases between them. CDR3 length equals 14 residues. CDR1 is LGHDT, CDR2 YNNKEL, per germline (reference sequence). In nucleotides, the CDR3 is TGTGCCAGCAGCCAAGAACAGGGTTTGTATGAGCAGTTCTTC. It translates to CASSQEQGLYEQFF.

There are many counts of this clonotype. The rearrangement joins TRBV6-2 or TRBV6-3 to TRBJ2-7, with no clear D. The V end lost 3 bases, the J end lost 0 bases, and 12 bases lay between the germline ends. Germline V gene lookup returns CDR1 MNHEY and CDR2 SVGEGT. This CDR3 has 15 residues. CDR3 coding DNA: TGTGCCAGCAGTTATTGGACCGATAGCTCCTACGAGCAGTACTTC. Translation: CASSYWTDSSYEQYF.

As concerns this clonotype: A much larger clonotype is one base distant, so this may be a read error. The chain uses TRBV20-1 and TRBJ2-5; 8 bases fit TRBD1. J lost 4 bases, V lost 3 bases, and 10 bases had no gene match. CDR3 length: 15 residues. Germline V gene data show CDR1 as DFQATT and CDR2 as SNEGSKA (reference sequence). CDR3: CSASVRWTGTETQYF. CDR3 nucleotide sequence: TGCAGTGCTAGTGTTCGTTGGACAGGGACAGAGACCCAGTACTTC.

This clonotype turned up a few times. The J gene is TRBJ1-4, the V gene TRBV5-1; D remains unclear. Germline V gene data show CDR1 as SGHRS and CDR2 as YFSETQ. Trimming cost V 4 bases and J 5 bases, with 9 bases left between them. CDR3 length equals 13 residues. CDR3 sequence reads: CASSVIRNEKLFF. CDR3 nucleotides: TGCGCCAGCAGCGTGATCAGAAATGAAAAACTGTTTTTT.

This clonotype has only a few counts. The chain couples TRBV3-1 to TRBJ2-3, with 8 bases aligning to TRBD1. This CDR3 region has 18 residues. V lost 0 bases, J lost 0 bases, and 8 bases stayed unmatched. Germline V CDR1 and CDR2: LGHDT, YNNKEL (reference sequence). The chain's CDR3 is CASSQETGRGRSTDTQYF. CDR3 sequence (DNA): TGTGCCAGCAGCCAAGAAACGGGCAGGGGGCGTAGCACAGATACGCAGTATTTT.

Ten or more counts support this clonotype. This chain links TRBV3-1 with TRBJ2-3; D possibly corresponds to TRBD2 (5 bases). Trimming took 4 bases from V and 6 from J, leaving 11 bases between them. Germline loops: CDR1 LGHDT, CDR2 YNNKEL (reference sequence). This CDR3 spans 13 amino acids. In DNA form, the CDR3 reads TGTGCCAGCAGCCGCCGAGGGTTCGATACGCAGTATTTT. Translating it yields CASSRRGFDTQYF.

For this clonotype: With a much larger clone just one base away, this may be a read error. The gene calls are TRBV3-1 and TRBJ1-2; no reliable D call. Germline V gene lookup returns CDR1 LGHDT and CDR2 YNNKEL (reference sequence). This CDR3 is 12 amino acids long. The CDR3 nucleotides read TGTGCCAGCGCCACAGCTAACTATCGCTACACCTTC. This encodes CASATANYRYTF.

The chain carries TRBV6-1 and TRBJ1-1; weak D call: TRBD1 (6 bases). CDR1 and CDR2 from the germline V gene are MNHNS and SASEGT. The CDR3 is 15 amino acids. Trimming left V 10 bases short and J 0 bases short, with 18 bases between. CDR3: CAITRTAEMNTEAFF. Written as DNA, the CDR3 is TGTGCCATCACTAGGACAGCCGAAATGAACACTGAAGCTTTCTTT.

This clonotype has at least ten counts. The chain combines TRBV27 with TRBJ2-1; weak D call: TRBD1 (6 bases). Trimming took 7 bases from V and 2 from J, leaving 12 bases between them. The germline V gene has CDR1 MNHEY and CDR2 SMNVEV (reference sequence). The CDR3 consists of 14 residues. Here the CDR3 DNA reads TGTGCCAGCAACCGTAGGGGGACCTACAATGAGCAGTTCTTC. Protein: CASNRRGTYNEQFF.

This clonotype was seen repeatedly, ten times or more. The V call is TRBV6-6, the J call TRBJ2-1; D might be TRBD1 (8 bases). CDR3 length: 13 residues. Trimming pared 7 bases from V and 9 bases from J, leaving 16 bases between. Germline V CDR1 and CDR2: MNHNY, SVGAGI (reference sequence). The CDR3 protein is CASTYRGGGEQFF. As DNA, the CDR3 is TGTGCCAGCACCTACAGGGGGGGGGGTGAGCAGTTCTTC.

This clonotype was counted ten times or more. V usage is TRBV20-1 and J usage is TRBJ2-5, with TRBD1 matching 8 bases. V shed 5 bases and J 4 bases; nucleotides not matched to a gene: 9. Germline assignment: CDR1 DFQATT and CDR2 SNEGSKA (reference sequence). This CDR3 region has 14 residues. The CDR3 region has the DNA TGCAGTGCTCGCCGGACAGGGATGGGAGAGACCCAGTACTTC. This translates into CSARRTGMGETQYF.

The rearrangement joins TRBV6-2 or TRBV6-3 to TRBJ2-1; 10 bases are a match to TRBD2. Germline loops: CDR1 MNHEY, CDR2 SVGEGT. V was pared by 2 bases and J by 1 base, with 14 bases of the junction left unmatched. This CDR3 comprises 20 residues. The CDR3 loop reads CASSYTRTGWTSGSYNEQFF. The CDR3 bases are TGTGCCAGCAGTTACACTCGGACCGGGTGGACTAGCGGTTCCTACAATGAGCAGTTCTTC.

The rearrangement uses TRBV18 and TRBJ2-1; maybe TRBD1 (5 bases). Germline-derived CDR1 and CDR2 are KGHSH and LQKENI. The CDR3 is made up of 18 amino acids. V was shortened by 1 base and J by 1 base, with 17 bases between the two germline ends. As DNA, the CDR3 is TGTGCCAGCTCACCACTTTCATTGGGTAGGGGATCCTACAATGAGCAGTTCTTC. Its translation is CASSPLSLGRGSYNEQFF.